These T cell receptor beta chains were read from a single sample in a study of blood T cell repertoires in COVID-19. Libraries were prepared by immunoSEQ multiplex PCR; TCRdb keeps only in-frame clonotypes and omits some of them. The table lists 300,000 to 350,000 clones, 80% to 95% of them singletons. Sequenced: peripheral blood. Receptors originate from a woman aged 25 to 39 with COVID-19, enrolled during active disease. Both conserved end residues are part of each CDR3.

>TRBV3-1/TRBV3-2|TRBJ2-7
CASSQDKASGPYEQYF
>TRBV14|TRBJ1-4
CASKARWNEKLFF
>TRBV27|TRBJ2-7
CASSFSREHEQYF
>TRBV5-1|TRBJ2-2
CASSLAQGGTGELFF
>TRBV14|TRBJ1-1
CASSQDTFRTEAFF
>TRBV9|TRBJ2-2
CASSVGWKGTGELFF
>TRBV29-1|TRBJ2-1
CSVSDILYNEQFF
>TRBV19|TRBJ2-1
CASSPSGLAGGSYNEQFF
>TRBV3-1/TRBV3-2|TRBJ2-2
CASSQKALRGSTGELFF
>TRBV2|TRBJ2-2
CASSPRSGLADTGELFF
>TRBV6-5|TRBJ1-2
CASSYSNLEPLYGYTF
>TRBV19|TRBJ2-7
CASSAGQVSYEQYF
>TRBV7-9|TRBJ1-4
CASSLKREKLFF
>TRBV24-1|TRBJ2-1
CATSDPQGDKRNEQFF
>TRBV6-5|TRBJ1-2
CASSWGQTSPYGYTF
>TRBV10-3|TRBJ1-5
CAISPQDSNQPQHF
>TRBV6-5|TRBJ1-4
CASTQGRGKLFF
>TRBV24-1|TRBJ1-1
CATSDREGGTEAFF
>TRBV6-5|TRBJ2-7
CASKRTAPAAEQYF
>TRBV7-9|TRBJ2-6
CASSFQDSGANVLTF
>TRBV18|TRBJ1-4
CASSPPGRVEEKLFF
>TRBV4-1|TRBJ2-7
CASSQLAIPSGEQYF
>TRBV2|TRBJ1-1
CASSKGEGPNTEAFF
>TRBV15|TRBJ2-7
CATSRQGNYEQYF
>TRBV6-5|TRBJ1-2
CASSSTTEPSYGYTF
>TRBV7-2|TRBJ2-1
CASSLFFGRASDYNEQFF
>TRBV10-3|TRBJ1-5
CAISELQPQPQHF
>TRBV7-8|TRBJ2-7
CASSLVTSGRTEQYF
>TRBV11-2|TRBJ2-7
CASSWAPKKTYEQYF
>TRBV7-3|TRBJ2-3
CASSLNGASGRTDTQYF
>TRBV7-9|TRBJ2-2
CASSPRTSGSPGELFF
>TRBV6-6|TRBJ2-5
CASIPRGNMETQYF
>TRBV25-1|TRBJ1-1
CASTDRAEAFF
>TRBV5-1|TRBJ2-7
CASSVGWGHPYEQYF
>TRBV30|TRBJ1-1
CAWSVGRVGTEAFF
>TRBV4-1|TRBJ1-2
CASRPGQGWADYGYTF
>TRBV2|TRBJ1-2
CASSRTHSRYGYTF
>TRBV13|TRBJ1-2
CASRLARAVLYGYTF
>TRBV6-1|TRBJ1-1
CASSEPPGLGGNTEAFF
>TRBV18|TRBJ1-1
CASSPGLGPNTEAFF
>TRBV5-1|TRBJ1-4
CASSLGQSNEKLFF
>TRBV7-9|TRBJ2-5
CASSPAGSGAQETQYF
>TRBV28|TRBJ1-4
CASSLWSEGVGKLFF
>TRBV7-2|TRBJ2-3
CASSSRLADPSQYF
>TRBV12-3/TRBV12-4|TRBJ2-1
CASSRQNNNEQFF
>TRBV5-6|TRBJ1-6
CASSLENQLSSYNSPLHF
>TRBV7-9|TRBJ2-7
CATTPGLVYEQYF
>TRBV9|TRBJ2-1
CASSGALGAGAYNEQFF
>TRBV21-1|TRBJ2-1
CASFSSGRAGSYNEQFF
>TRBV4-3|TRBJ1-2
CASSQDVQDGYTF
>TRBV7-9|TRBJ2-7
CASSLVDTGKYEQYF
>TRBV10-3|TRBJ1-4
CAISDQGATNEKLFF
>TRBV9|TRBJ1-5
CASSVPWARRTNQPQHF
>TRBV20-1|TRBJ2-7
CSAGVTSKEYF
>TRBV14|TRBJ1-2
CASSHDSNYGYTF
>TRBV11-3|TRBJ1-6
CASSYDRDSPLHF
>TRBV5-1|TRBJ2-3
CASSERALADTQYF
>TRBV6-5|TRBJ1-2
CAIRDRGDYTF
>TRBV27|TRBJ1-6
CASSPITKKSPLHF